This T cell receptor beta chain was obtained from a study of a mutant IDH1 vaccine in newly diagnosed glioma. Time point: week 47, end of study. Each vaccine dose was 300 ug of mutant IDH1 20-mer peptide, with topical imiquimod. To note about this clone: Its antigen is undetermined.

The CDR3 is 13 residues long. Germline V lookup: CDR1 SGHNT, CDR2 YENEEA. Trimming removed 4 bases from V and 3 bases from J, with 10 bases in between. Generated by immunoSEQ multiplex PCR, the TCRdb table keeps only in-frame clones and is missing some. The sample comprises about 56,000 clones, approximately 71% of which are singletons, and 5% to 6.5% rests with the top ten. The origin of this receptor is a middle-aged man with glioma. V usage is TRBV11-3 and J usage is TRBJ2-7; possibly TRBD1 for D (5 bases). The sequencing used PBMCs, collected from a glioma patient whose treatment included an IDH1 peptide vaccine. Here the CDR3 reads CASSYRPNYEQYF. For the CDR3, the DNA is TGTGCCAGCAGCTACAGGCCAAACTACGAGCAGTACTTC. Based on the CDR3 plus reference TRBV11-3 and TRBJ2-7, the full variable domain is EAGVVQSPRYKIIEKKQPVAFWCNPISGHNTLYWYLQNLGQGPELLIRYENEEAVDDSQLPKDRFSAERLKGVDSTLKIQPAELGDSAVYLCASSYRPNYEQYFGPGTRLTVT.